The source of this TCR beta chain is a study of T cells after yellow fever vaccination. Broader study findings: Clones from primary vaccination mostly reappeared after the booster (over 95% CD4, around 90% CD8).

Of note for this clonotype: Its target is not known. Since a much larger clone is just one base distant, this may be a read error.

Conversion of TCR transcripts into cDNA relied on 5'RACE template switching, which added a universal primer site and UMIs. TCRdb independently ran MiXCR on the 5' RACE reads; one entry per CDR3 protein. The table has under 80,000 distinct CDR3 sequences, roughly 7.3% seen once; the top ten hold less than 40%. The sequence derives from a man aged 25 to 40 who received the YFV17D yellow fever vaccine. The sample here was CD8+ T cells sorted from PBMCs, taken 15 days after the yellow fever booster vaccination.

CDR3 in amino acids: CASSLIQGRTEAFF. The CDR3 DNA is TGTGCCAGCAGTTTAATCCAGGGAAGAACTGAAGCTTTCTTT. The rearrangement joins TRBV27 to TRBJ1-1, with a weak D call TRBD1 (5 bases). The CDR3 loop spans 14 amino acids. Between the trimmed V and J ends, which lost 2 bases and 5 bases, there was a span of 12 bases. Germline CDR1 MNHEY, CDR2 SMNVEV (reference sequence).